This entry is about one T cell receptor (beta chain). The data stem from a study of blood T cell repertoires in COVID-19. From germline, CDR1 is SQVTM and CDR2 ANQGSEA. The CDR3 sequence is 13 residues long. V gave up 6 bases and J gave up 1 base, with 12 bases separating them. This table comes from immunoSEQ multiplex PCR, and its TCRdb copy is limited to in-frame clones, with some not included. The sample holds approximately 220,000 clones, 84% seen once. The chain uses TRBV29-1 and TRBJ1-1; D is possibly TRBD1 (5 bases). The sequence came from a woman aged 40-49 years who had recovered from COVID-19. Sequenced sample: PBMCs or T cells enriched from blood (not recorded which). This chain's CDR3 is CSVRYGGNTEAFF. The CDR3 region has the DNA TGCAGCGTGCGGTACGGGGGGAACACTGAAGCTTTCTTT.